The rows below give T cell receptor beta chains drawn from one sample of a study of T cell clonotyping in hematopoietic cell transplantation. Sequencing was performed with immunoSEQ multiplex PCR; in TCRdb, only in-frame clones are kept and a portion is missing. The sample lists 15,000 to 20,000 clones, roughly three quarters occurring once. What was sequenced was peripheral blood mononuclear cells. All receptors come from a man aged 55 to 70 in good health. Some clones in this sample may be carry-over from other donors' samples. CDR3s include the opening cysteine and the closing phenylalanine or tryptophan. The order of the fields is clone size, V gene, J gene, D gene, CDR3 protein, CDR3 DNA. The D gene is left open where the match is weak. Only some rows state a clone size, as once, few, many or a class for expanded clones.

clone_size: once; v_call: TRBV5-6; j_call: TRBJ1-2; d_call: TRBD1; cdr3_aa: CASRRIDRANYGYTF; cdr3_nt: TGTGCCAGCCGGAGAATTGACAGGGCCAACTATGGCTACACCTTC
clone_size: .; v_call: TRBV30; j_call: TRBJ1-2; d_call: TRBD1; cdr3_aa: CAWKQGVGYTF; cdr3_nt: TGTGCCTGGAAACAGGGGGTTGGCTACACCTTC
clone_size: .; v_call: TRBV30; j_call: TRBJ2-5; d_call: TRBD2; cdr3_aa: CASAEAGDVEETQYF; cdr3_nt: TGTGCCTCTGCTGAGGCGGGAGATGTCGAAGAGACCCAGTACTTC
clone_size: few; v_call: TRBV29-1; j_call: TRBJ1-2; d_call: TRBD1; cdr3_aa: CSVTKTGANYGYTF; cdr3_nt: TGCAGCGTTACGAAGACAGGGGCTAACTATGGCTACACCTTC
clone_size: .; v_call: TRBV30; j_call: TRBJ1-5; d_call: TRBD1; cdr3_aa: CAWSVGQGYSNQPQHF; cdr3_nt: TGTGCCTGGAGTGTAGGACAGGGGTATAGCAATCAGCCCCAGCATTTT
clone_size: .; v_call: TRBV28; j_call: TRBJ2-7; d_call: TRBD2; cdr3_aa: CASSLAGGNSYEQYF; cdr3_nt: TGTGCCAGCAGTTTAGCGGGGGGCAACTCCTACGAGCAGTACTTC
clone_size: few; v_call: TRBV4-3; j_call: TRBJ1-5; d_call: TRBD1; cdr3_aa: CASSHRTGFNQPQHF; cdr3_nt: TGCGCCAGCAGCCATCGGACAGGGTTCAATCAGCCCCAGCATTTT
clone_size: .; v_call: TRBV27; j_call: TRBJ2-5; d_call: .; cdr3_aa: CASSPGGERYEETQYF; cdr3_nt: TGTGCCAGCTCCCCGGGTGGGGAACGGTATGAAGAGACCCAGTACTTC
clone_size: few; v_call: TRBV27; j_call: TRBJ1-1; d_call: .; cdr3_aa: CASSSRGVEAFF; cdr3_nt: TGTGCCAGCAGTTCTCGGGGGGTTGAAGCTTTCTTT
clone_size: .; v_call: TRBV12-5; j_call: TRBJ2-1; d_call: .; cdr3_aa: CASGLVLFGRGRTRYNEQFF; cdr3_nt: TGTGCTAGTGGTTTGGTACTTTTCGGCAGGGGACGTACTAGATACAATGAGCAGTTCTTC
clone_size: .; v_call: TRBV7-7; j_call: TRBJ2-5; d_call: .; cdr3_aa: CASSLGPVQETQYF; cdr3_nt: TGTGCTAGCAGCTTAGGGCCAGTCCAAGAGACCCAGTACTTC
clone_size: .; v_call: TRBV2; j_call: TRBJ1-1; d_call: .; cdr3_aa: CASSGVRLSTEAFF; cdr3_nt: TGTGCCAGCAGTGGGGTCAGATTATCCACTGAAGCTTTCTTT
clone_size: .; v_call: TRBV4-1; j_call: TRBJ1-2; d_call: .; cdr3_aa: CASSQPGSKKGYTF; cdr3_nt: TGCGCCAGCAGCCAGCCCGGGTCAAAAAAGGGCTACACCTTC
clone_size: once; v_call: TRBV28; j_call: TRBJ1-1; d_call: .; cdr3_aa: CASRSNTEAFF; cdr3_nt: TGTGCCAGCAGGAGTAACACTGAAGCTTTCTTT
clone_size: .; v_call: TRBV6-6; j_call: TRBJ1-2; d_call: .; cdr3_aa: CASSPLRAGNYGYTF; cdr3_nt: TGTGCCAGCAGCCCCCTCCGGGCGGGGAACTATGGCTACACCTTC
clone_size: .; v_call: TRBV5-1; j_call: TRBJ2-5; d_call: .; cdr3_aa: CASSFMVPKETQYF; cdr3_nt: TGCGCCAGCAGCTTTATGGTCCCCAAAGAGACCCAGTACTTC
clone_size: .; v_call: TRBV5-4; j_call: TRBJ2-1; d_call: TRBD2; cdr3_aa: CASSLLTSGRDEQFF; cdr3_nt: TGTGCCAGCAGCTTGTTAACTAGCGGGAGGGATGAGCAGTTCTTC
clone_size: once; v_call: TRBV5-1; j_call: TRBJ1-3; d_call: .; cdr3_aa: CASSLEGSGENTIYF; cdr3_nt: TGCGCCAGCAGCTTGGAGGGATCCGGAGAAAACACCATATATTTT
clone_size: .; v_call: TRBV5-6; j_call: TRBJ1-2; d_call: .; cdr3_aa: CASSLPRTADYGYTF; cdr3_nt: TGTGCCAGCAGCTTGCCCCGGACGGCTGACTATGGCTACACCTTC
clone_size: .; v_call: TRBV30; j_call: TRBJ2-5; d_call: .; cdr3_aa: CAWTKGQSETQYF; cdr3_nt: TGTGCCTGGACCAAGGGGCAGAGTGAGACCCAGTACTTC
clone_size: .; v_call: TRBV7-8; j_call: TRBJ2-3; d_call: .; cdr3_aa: CASSLGGSEPTDTQYF; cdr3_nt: TGTGCCAGCAGCTTAGGTGGGTCCGAGCCCACAGATACGCAGTATTTT
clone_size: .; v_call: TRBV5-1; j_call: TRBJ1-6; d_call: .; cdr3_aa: CASSLGDSNSPLHF; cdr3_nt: TGCGCCAGCAGCTTGGGAGACAGTAATTCACCCCTCCACTTT
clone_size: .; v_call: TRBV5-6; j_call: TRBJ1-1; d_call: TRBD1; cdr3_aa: CASSLGRGFGEAFF; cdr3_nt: TGTGCCAGCAGCTTGGGCAGGGGGTTCGGTGAAGCTTTCTTT
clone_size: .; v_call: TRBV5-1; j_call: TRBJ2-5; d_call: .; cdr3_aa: CASGDNLGETQYF; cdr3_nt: TGCGCCAGCGGGGACAACCTGGGAGAGACCCAGTACTTC
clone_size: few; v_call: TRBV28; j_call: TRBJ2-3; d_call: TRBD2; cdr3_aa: CASSSGGDSTDTQYF; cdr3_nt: TGTGCCAGCAGTTCGGGGGGAGACAGCACAGATACGCAGTATTTT